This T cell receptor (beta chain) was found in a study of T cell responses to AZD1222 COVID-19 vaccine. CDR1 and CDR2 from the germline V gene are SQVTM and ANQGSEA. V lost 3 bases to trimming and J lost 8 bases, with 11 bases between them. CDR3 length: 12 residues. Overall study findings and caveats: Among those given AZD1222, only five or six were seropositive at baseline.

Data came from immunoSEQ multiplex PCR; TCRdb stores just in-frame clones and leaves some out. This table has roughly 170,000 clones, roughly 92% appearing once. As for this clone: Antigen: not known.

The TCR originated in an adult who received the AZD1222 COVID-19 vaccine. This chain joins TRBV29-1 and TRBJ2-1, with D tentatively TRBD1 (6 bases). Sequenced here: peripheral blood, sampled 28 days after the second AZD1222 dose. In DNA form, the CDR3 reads TGCAGCGTTGATGCCAGGGGCTATGAGCAGTTCTTC. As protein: CSVDARGYEQFF.